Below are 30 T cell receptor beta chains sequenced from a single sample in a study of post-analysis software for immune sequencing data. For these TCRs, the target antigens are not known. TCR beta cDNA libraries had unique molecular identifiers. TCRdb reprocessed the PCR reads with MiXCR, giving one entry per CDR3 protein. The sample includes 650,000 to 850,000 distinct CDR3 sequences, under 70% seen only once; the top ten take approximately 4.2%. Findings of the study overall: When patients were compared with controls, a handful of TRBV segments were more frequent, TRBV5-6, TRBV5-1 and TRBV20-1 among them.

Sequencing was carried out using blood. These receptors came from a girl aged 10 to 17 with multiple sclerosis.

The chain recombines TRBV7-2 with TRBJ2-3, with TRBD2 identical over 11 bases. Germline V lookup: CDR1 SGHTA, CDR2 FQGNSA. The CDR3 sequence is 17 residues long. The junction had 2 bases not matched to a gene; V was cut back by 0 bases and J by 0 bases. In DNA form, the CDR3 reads TGTGCCAGCAGCTTAGCCCTAGCGGGGGGTAGCACAGATACGCAGTATTTT. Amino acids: CASSLALAGGSTDTQYF.

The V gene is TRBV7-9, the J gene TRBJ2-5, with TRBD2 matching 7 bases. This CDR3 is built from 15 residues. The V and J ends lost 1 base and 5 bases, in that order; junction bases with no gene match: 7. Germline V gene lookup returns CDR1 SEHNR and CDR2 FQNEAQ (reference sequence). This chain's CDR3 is CASSLVTSLRETQYF. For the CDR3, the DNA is TGTGCCAGCAGCTTAGTGACTAGCCTTCGGGAGACCCAGTACTTC.

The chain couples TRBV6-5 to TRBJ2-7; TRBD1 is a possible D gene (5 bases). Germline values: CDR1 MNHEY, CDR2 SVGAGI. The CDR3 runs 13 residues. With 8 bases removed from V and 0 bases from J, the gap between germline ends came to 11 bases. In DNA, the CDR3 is TGTGCCAGCGGGCGGACACCCTCCTACGAGCAGTACTTC. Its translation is CASGRTPSYEQYF.

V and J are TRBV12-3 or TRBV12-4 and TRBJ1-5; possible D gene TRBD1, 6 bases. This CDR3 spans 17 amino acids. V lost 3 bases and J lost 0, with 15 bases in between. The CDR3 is CASSFQIGGVSNQPQHF. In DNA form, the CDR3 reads TGTGCCAGCAGTTTCCAGATTGGGGGCGTTAGCAATCAGCCCCAGCATTTT.

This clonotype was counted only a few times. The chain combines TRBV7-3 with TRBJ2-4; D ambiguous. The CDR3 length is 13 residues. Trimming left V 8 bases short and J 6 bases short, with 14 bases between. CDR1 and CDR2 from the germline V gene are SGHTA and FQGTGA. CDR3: CASPTLGVNIQYF. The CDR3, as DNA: TGTGCCAGCCCTACTCTCGGTGTAAACATTCAGTACTTC.

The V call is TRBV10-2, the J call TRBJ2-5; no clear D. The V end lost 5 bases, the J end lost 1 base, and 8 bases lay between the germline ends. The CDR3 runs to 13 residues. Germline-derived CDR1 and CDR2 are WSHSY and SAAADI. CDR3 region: CASSPTFQETQYF. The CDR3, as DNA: TGCGCCAGCAGTCCGACTTTCCAAGAGACCCAGTACTTC.

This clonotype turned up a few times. DNA for the CDR3: TGTGCCAGCAGTCGATCGGACAGGGGTGAAGCTTTCTTT. Protein sequence: CASSRSDRGEAFF. The chain recombines TRBV12-3 or TRBV12-4 with TRBJ1-1; TRBD1 agrees at 9 bases. CDR3 size: 13 residues. Unmatched junction bases numbered 5, after V lost 5 bases and J lost 7 bases.

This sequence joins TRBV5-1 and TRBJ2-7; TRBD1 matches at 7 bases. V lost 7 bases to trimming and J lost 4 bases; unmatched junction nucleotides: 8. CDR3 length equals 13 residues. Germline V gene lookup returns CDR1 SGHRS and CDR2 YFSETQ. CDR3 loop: CASARGRPYEQYF. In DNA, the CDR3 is TGCGCCAGCGCGAGGGGGCGACCTTACGAGCAGTACTTC. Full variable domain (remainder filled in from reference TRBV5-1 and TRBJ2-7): KAGVTQTPRYLIKTRGQQVTLSCSPISGHRSVSWYQQTPGQGLQFLFEYFSETQRNKGNFPGRFSGRQFSNSRSEMNVSTLELGDSALYLCASARGRPYEQYFGPGTRLTVT.

The CDR3 DNA sequence: TGTGCCACACTAAGGGGGGAAGGGGCCCAGTACTTC. Translation gives CATLRGEGAQYF. The V call is TRBV6-1, the J call TRBJ2-5, with D perhaps matching TRBD1 or TRBD2 (6 bases each). The CDR3 extends over 12 amino acids. Trimming took off 10 bases at V and 9 bases at J, with 18 bases between the two ends. Looked up from germline, CDR1 is MNHNS and CDR2 is SASEGT.

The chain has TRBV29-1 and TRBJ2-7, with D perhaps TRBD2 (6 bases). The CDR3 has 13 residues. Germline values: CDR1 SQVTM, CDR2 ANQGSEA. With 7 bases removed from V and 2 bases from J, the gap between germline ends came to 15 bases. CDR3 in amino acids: CSAMQEGAYEQYF. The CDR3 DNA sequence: TGCAGCGCCATGCAGGAGGGCGCCTACGAGCAGTACTTC.

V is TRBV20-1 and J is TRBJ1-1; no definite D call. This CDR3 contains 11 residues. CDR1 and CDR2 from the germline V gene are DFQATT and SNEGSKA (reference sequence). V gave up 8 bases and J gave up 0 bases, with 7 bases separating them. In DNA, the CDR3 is TGCAGTTCAGTAATGAACACTGAAGCTTTCTTT. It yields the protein CSSVMNTEAFF.

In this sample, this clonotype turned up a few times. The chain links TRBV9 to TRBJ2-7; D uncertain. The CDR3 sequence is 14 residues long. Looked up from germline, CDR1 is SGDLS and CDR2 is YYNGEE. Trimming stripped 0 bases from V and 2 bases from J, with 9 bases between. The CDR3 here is CASSVDGLTYEQYF. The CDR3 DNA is TGTGCCAGCAGCGTAGACGGCCTAACCTACGAGCAGTACTTC.

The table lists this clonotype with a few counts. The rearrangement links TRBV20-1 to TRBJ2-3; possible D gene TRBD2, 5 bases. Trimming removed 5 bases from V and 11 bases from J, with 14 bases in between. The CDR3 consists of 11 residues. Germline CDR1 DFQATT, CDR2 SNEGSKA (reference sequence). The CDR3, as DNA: TGCAGTGCTGGCCCACGGGGAAGGCAGTATTTT. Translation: CSAGPRGRQYF.

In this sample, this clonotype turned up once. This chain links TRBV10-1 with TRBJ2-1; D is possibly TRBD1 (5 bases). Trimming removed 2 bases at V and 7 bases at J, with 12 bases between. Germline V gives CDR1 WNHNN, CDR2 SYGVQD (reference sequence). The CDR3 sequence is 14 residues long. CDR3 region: CASSEGNQGNEQFF. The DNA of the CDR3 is TGCGCCAGCAGTGAGGGAAACCAGGGAAATGAGCAGTTCTTC.

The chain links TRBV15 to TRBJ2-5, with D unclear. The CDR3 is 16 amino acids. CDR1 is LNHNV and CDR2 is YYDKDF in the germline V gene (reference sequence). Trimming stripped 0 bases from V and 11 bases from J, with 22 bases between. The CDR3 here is CATSREYPPISREQYF. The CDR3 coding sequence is TGTGCCACCAGCAGAGAGTATCCCCCAATTTCTCGTGAGCAGTACTTC.

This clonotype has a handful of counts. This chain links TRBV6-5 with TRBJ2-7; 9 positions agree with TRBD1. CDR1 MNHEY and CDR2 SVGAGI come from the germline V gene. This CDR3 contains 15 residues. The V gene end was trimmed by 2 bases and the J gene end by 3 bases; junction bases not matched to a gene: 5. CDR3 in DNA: TGTGCCAGCAGTTACCTTCCGGGACAGGGCTACGAGCAGTACTTC. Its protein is CASSYLPGQGYEQYF.

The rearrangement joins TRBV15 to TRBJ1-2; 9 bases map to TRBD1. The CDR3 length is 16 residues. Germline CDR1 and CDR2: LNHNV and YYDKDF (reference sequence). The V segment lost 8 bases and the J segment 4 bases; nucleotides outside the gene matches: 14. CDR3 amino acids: CATLHEPGQGGYGYTF. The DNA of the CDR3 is TGTGCCACCCTCCATGAACCGGGACAGGGAGGCTATGGCTACACCTTC.

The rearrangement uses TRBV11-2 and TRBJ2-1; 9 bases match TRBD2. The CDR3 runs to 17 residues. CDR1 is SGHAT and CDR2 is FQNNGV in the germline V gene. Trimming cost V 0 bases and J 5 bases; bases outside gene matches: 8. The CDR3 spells CASSLEMVTSGHNEQFF. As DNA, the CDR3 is TGTGCCAGCAGCTTAGAAATGGTGACTAGCGGCCACAATGAGCAGTTCTTC.

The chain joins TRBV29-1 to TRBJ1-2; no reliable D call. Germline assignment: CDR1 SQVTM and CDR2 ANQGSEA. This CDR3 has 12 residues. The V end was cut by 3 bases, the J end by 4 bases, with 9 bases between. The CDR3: CSVERGGYGYTF. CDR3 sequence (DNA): TGCAGCGTTGAGAGAGGAGGCTATGGCTACACCTTC. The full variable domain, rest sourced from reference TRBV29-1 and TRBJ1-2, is SAVISQKPSRDICQRGTSLTIQCQVDSQVTMMFWYRQQPGQSLTLIATANQGSEATYESGFVIDKFPISRPNLTFSTLTVSNMSPEDSSIYLCSVERGGYGYTFGSGTRLTVV.

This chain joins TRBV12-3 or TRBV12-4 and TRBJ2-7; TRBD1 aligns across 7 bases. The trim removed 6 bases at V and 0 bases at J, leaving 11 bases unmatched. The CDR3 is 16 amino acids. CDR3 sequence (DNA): TGTGCCAGCAGGCCAACCGTTCGGGACAGCTCCTACGAGCAGTACTTC. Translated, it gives CASRPTVRDSSYEQYF.

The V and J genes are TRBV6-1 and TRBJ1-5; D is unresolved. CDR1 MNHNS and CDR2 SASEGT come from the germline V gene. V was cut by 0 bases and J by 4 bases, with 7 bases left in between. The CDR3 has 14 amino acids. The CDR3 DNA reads TGTGCCAGCAGTGAAGCACTGGGTAATCAGCCCCAGCATTTT. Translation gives CASSEALGNQPQHF.

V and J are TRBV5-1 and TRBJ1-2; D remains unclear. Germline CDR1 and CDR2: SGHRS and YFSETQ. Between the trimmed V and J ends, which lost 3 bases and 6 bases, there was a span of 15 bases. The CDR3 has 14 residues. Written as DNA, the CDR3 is TGCGCCAGCAGCTCAGCTGGACTCAAGGATGGCTACACCTTC. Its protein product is CASSSAGLKDGYTF.

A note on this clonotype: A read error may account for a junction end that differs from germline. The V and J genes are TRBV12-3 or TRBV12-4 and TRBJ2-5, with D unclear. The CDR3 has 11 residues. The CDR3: CASSLQEAQYF. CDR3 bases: TGTGCCAGCAGTTTACAAGAGGCCCAGTACTTC.

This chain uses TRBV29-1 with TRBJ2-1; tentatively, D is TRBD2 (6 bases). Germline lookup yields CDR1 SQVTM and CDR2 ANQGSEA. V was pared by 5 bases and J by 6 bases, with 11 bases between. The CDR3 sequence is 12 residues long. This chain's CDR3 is CSVRVGGNEQFF. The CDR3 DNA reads TGCAGCGTTCGCGTCGGGGGCAATGAGCAGTTCTTC.

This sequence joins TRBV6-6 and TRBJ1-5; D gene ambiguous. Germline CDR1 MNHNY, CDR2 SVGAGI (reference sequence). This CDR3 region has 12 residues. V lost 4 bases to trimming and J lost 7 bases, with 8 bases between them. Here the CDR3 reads CASSSWEQPQHF. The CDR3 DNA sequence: TGTGCCAGCAGTTCATGGGAGCAGCCCCAGCATTTT.

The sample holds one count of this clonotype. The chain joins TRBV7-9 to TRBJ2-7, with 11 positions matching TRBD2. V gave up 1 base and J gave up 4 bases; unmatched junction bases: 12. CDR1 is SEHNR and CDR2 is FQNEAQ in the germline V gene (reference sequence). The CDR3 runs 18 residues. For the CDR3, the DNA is TGTGCCAGCAGCTTAGGTTTACTAGCGGGAGATCAAGGTTACGAGCAGTACTTC. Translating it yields CASSLGLLAGDQGYEQYF.

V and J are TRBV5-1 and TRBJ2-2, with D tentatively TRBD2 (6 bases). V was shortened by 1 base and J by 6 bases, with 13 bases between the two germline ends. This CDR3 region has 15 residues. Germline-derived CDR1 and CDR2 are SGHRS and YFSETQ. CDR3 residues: CASSLYVPGAGELFF. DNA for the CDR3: TGCGCCAGCAGCTTGTACGTCCCGGGGGCCGGGGAGCTGTTTTTT.

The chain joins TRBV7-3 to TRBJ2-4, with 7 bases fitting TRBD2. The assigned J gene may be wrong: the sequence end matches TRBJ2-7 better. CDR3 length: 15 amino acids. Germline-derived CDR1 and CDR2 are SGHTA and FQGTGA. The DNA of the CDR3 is TGTGCCAGCAGCTTAACTGCGAGCGGGGCCTACGAGCAGTACTTC. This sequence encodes CASSLTASGAYEQYF.

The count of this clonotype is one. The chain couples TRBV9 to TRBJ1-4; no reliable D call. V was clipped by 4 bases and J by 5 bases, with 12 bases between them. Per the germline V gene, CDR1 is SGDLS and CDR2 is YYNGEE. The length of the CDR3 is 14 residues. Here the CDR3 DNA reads TGTGCCAGCAGCCGGGGAAGCGGGAATGAAAAACTGTTTTTT. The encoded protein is CASSRGSGNEKLFF. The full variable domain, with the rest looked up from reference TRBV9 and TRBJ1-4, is DSGVTQTPKHLITATGQRVTLRCSPRSGDLSVYWYQQSLDQGLQFLIQYYNGEERAKGNILERFSAQQFPDLHSELNLSSLELGDSALYFCASSRGSGNEKLFFGSGTQLSVL.

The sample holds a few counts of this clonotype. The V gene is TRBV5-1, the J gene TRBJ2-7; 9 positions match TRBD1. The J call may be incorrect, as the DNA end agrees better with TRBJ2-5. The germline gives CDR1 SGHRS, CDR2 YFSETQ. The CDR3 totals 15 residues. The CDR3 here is CASSDPGQGLWTQYF. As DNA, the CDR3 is TGCGCCAGCAGCGACCCGGGACAGGGTTTGTGGACCCAGTACTTC.